The next 32 T cell receptor beta chains were all read from a single sample in a study of PD-L1 blockade in urothelial cancer. The repertoire was sequenced with immunoSEQ multiplex PCR; TCRdb's copy has only in-frame clones and lacks some. The sample consists of about 95,000 clones, around 86% of them appearing once. Time point specified: pretreatment peripheral blood. The specimen was PBMCs, collected around atezolizumab (anti-PD-L1) treatment. The receptors here all came from a man aged 60 to 69 with urothelial cancer.

The chain employs TRBV5-1 and TRBJ2-3; D may be TRBD1 (5 bases). Per germline, CDR1 SGHRS and CDR2 YFSETQ. Trimming pared 0 bases from V and 5 bases from J, leaving 10 bases between. This CDR3 has 14 amino acids. The DNA for the CDR3 is TGCGCCAGCAGCTTGGCCCAGCAGGGAGATACGCAGTATTTT. As protein: CASSLAQQGDTQYF.

The chain recombines TRBV5-5 with TRBJ1-3, with TRBD1 identical over 9 bases. Per germline, CDR1 SGHKS and CDR2 YYEKEE (reference sequence). V dropped 3 bases and J dropped 0; count of bases not matched to a gene: 4. This CDR3 has 16 amino acids. CDR3 nucleotides: TGTGCCAGCAGCTCCGGGACAGGGCCCTCTGGAAACACCATATATTTT. This codes for CASSSGTGPSGNTIYF.

The V call is TRBV11-1, the J call TRBJ1-2; D is unresolved. Between the trimmed V and J ends, which lost 5 bases and 6 bases, there was a span of 7 bases. Looked up from germline, CDR1 is SGHAT and CDR2 is FQDESV (reference sequence). The CDR3 runs 11 residues. CDR3 DNA: TGTGCCAGCAGCCAATCGGATGGCTACACCTTC. It translates to CASSQSDGYTF.

The chain is built from TRBV11-2 and TRBJ2-7; no clear D. The germline V and J ends were trimmed by 5 bases and 3 bases, with 8 bases remaining between them. The CDR3 covers 12 residues. Germline values: CDR1 SGHAT, CDR2 FQNNGV. The DNA for the CDR3 is TGTGCCAGCAGCCCAACAGTCTACGAGCAGTACTTC. It translates to CASSPTVYEQYF.

The chain uses TRBV6-5 and TRBJ2-1, with 8 positions matching TRBD2. V was pared by 1 base and J by 8 bases, with 7 bases of the junction left unmatched. CDR3 length: 15 amino acids. Germline values: CDR1 MNHEY, CDR2 SVGAGI. Written as DNA, the CDR3 is TGTGCCAGCAGTTACTTAGGACTAGCATTTCATGAGCAGTTCTTC. Residues: CASSYLGLAFHEQFF.

The chain combines TRBV15 with TRBJ1-4; 7 bases map to TRBD1. Germline values: CDR1 LNHNV, CDR2 YYDKDF (reference sequence). J gave up 0 bases and V 4 bases, and 5 bases lay outside the gene matches. CDR3 size: 16 residues. CDR3 nucleotides: TGTGCCACCAGCACGACAGGGATCACAACTAATGAAAAACTGTTTTTT. It is translated as CATSTTGITTNEKLFF.

J is TRBJ2-3 and V is TRBV19, with D possibly matching TRBD1 (5 bases). V lost 5 bases to trimming and J lost 5 bases, with 11 bases between them. CDR1 is LNHDA and CDR2 is SQIVND in the germline V gene (reference sequence). This CDR3 contains 13 residues. The chain's CDR3 is CASSPGMGDTQYF. The CDR3 coding sequence is TGTGCCAGTAGTCCAGGGATGGGAGATACGCAGTATTTT.

The chain links TRBV27 to TRBJ2-1; 7 nucleotides line up with TRBD1. The junction had 6 bases not matched to a gene; V was cut back by 5 bases and J by 5 bases. This CDR3 region has 14 residues. CDR1 and CDR2 from the germline V gene are MNHEY and SMNVEV (reference sequence). The CDR3 region is CASSPRQGDNEQFF. CDR3 nucleotide sequence: TGTGCCAGCAGTCCCCGACAGGGAGACAATGAGCAGTTCTTC.

The chain has TRBV9 and TRBJ2-2, with 10 nucleotides matching TRBD2. The CDR3 totals 15 residues. Per the germline V gene, CDR1 is SGDLS and CDR2 is YYNGEE. Trimming took 7 bases from V and 6 from J; bases not matched to a gene: 9. This CDR3 is CASGGVAGGPGELFF. In DNA, the CDR3 is TGTGCCAGCGGGGGGGTAGCGGGGGGCCCCGGGGAGCTGTTTTTT.

This clone was seen only a few times. This chain uses TRBV4-1 with TRBJ1-1; D may be TRBD1 (6 bases). CDR1 and CDR2 from the germline V gene are MGHRA and YSYEKL. Trimming shortened V by 0 bases and J by 11 bases, and 10 bases separated the two germline ends. The CDR3 has 12 amino acids. The CDR3 region has the DNA TGCGCCAGCAGCCAAGATGGGGGCGGGGCTTTCTTT. Translation: CASSQDGGGAFF.

This chain links TRBV4-1 with TRBJ1-4; D possibly corresponds to TRBD1 (6 bases). The CDR3 spans 16 residues. Trimming shortened V by 2 bases and J by 0 bases, and 10 bases separated the two germline ends. Germline CDR1 is MGHRA and CDR2 is YSYEKL. As DNA, the CDR3 is TGCGCCAGCAGCCAACTAGGACAGACAACTAATGAAAAACTGTTTTTT. Protein product: CASSQLGQTTNEKLFF.

This clone was recorded a few times. The chain couples TRBV19 to TRBJ2-1, with D perhaps matching TRBD2 (5 bases). The CDR3 is 17 amino acids. Looked up from germline, CDR1 is LNHDA and CDR2 is SQIVND (reference sequence). Trimming stripped 5 bases from V and 4 bases from J, with 21 bases between. CDR3 loop: CASSVYPMGAPYNEQFF. CDR3 DNA: TGTGCCAGTAGTGTATATCCGATGGGAGCCCCTTACAATGAGCAGTTCTTC.

J is TRBJ1-2 and V is TRBV2; D remains unclear. V was shortened by 0 bases and J by 10 bases, with 15 bases between the two germline ends. CDR1 and CDR2 (germline): SNHLY, FYNNEI. This CDR3 contains 14 residues. The CDR3 bases are TGTGCCAGCAGTGAAGCGCTTCGGCGGAGCTACTACACCTTC. Encoded protein: CASSEALRRSYYTF.

The V call is TRBV29-1, the J call TRBJ1-1, with D tentatively TRBD1 (6 bases). The CDR3 consists of 14 residues. V was pared by 1 base and J by 3 bases, with 12 bases between. CDR1 is SQVTM and CDR2 is ANQGSEA in the germline V gene. The CDR3 region is CSVEGGRGHTEAFF. CDR3 bases: TGCAGCGTTGAAGGGGGGCGCGGGCACACTGAAGCTTTCTTT. The whole variable domain, filled in from reference TRBV29-1 and TRBJ1-1, reads SAVISQKPSRDICQRGTSLTIQCQVDSQVTMMFWYRQQPGQSLTLIATANQGSEATYESGFVIDKFPISRPNLTFSTLTVSNMSPEDSSIYLCSVEGGRGHTEAFFGQGTRLTVV.

The chain employs TRBV7-9 and TRBJ2-3; TRBD2 aligns across 13 bases. Germline V gene lookup returns CDR1 SEHNR and CDR2 FQNEAQ (reference sequence). Germline trimming cut 4 bases from V and 0 bases from J; bases unmatched to any gene: 7. The CDR3 totals 18 residues. The CDR3 loop reads CASSSGTSGTFSTDTQYF. Written as DNA, the CDR3 is TGTGCCAGCAGCTCAGGGACTAGCGGGACCTTTAGCACAGATACGCAGTATTTT.

The rearrangement links TRBV4-3 to TRBJ1-2; maybe TRBD1 (5 bases). The CDR3 sequence is 16 residues long. V lost 0 bases and J 3 bases, leaving 14 bases between the germline ends. Germline V gives CDR1 LGHNA, CDR2 YSLEER. CDR3: CASSQESGRVHYGYTF. In DNA form, the CDR3 reads TGCGCCAGCAGCCAAGAATCGGGCAGGGTGCACTATGGCTACACCTTC.

The chain links TRBV9 to TRBJ2-7; 10 bases match TRBD2. J was trimmed by 1 base and V by 4 bases; bases with no gene match: 8. Germline CDR1 SGDLS, CDR2 YYNGEE. The CDR3 has 16 residues. The DNA for the CDR3 is TGTGCCAGCAGCCCCGAACTAGCGGGGCCTTCCTACGAGCAGTACTTC. It is translated as CASSPELAGPSYEQYF.

This chain uses TRBV6-4 with TRBJ2-1; D may be TRBD1 (5 bases). The germline V gene has CDR1 MRHNA and CDR2 SNTAGT. This CDR3 spans 13 amino acids. V dropped 6 bases and J dropped 10 bases, with 16 bases sitting between them. The CDR3 coding sequence is TGTGCCAGCAGCCCCCGGATCTCAGGGGAGCAGTTCTTC. It translates to CASSPRISGEQFF.

This clone occurred once. V gene TRBV6-4 combines with J gene TRBJ1-6, with D tentatively TRBD1 (6 bases). Germline values: CDR1 MRHNA, CDR2 SNTAGT. This CDR3 is 13 amino acids long. V was trimmed by 3 bases and J by 11 bases, leaving 11 bases between them. In DNA form, the CDR3 reads TGTGCCAGCAGTGAGATCCAGGGGACACCCCTCCACTTT. Amino acid sequence: CASSEIQGTPLHF.

This clone has a single count. The chain couples TRBV21-1 to TRBJ1-5. TRBV21-1 is flagged as a pseudogene. The CDR3 has 16 amino acids. DNA for the CDR3: TGTGCCAGCAGCAAATGCCGGGATTATAGCAATCAGCCCCAGCATTTT. Its translation is CASSKCRDYSNQPQHF.

The chain employs TRBV28 and TRBJ2-5, with 9 bases aligning to TRBD1. V lost 3 bases, J lost 3 bases, and 5 bases stayed unmatched. The CDR3 totals 15 residues. Per the germline V gene, CDR1 is MDHEN and CDR2 is SYDVKM. CDR3 in amino acids: CASSFPGQGEETQYF. For the CDR3, the DNA is TGTGCCAGCAGTTTTCCGGGACAGGGAGAAGAGACCCAGTACTTC.

This chain connects TRBV5-1 to TRBJ2-2, with TRBD2 matching over 9 bases. The CDR3 is 16 residues long. V was clipped by 0 bases and J by 5 bases; unmatched bases: 5. The germline V gene has CDR1 SGHRS and CDR2 YFSETQ. The CDR3 loop reads CASSLVATSGTGELFF. Here the CDR3 DNA reads TGCGCCAGCAGCTTGGTTGCGACTAGCGGTACCGGGGAGCTGTTTTTT.

The rearrangement joins TRBV5-1 to TRBJ2-7; 9 nucleotides match TRBD2. Germline CDR1 SGHRS, CDR2 YFSETQ. Trimming at V came to 4 bases and at J to 3 bases, leaving 11 bases not matched to a gene. This CDR3 comprises 16 residues. CDR3 DNA sequence: TGCGCCAGCAGCCCGGTCCCACTAGCGGGCGACTACGAGCAGTACTTC. This gives the protein CASSPVPLAGDYEQYF.

The gene calls are TRBV11-2 and TRBJ2-5, with a tentative D call TRBD2 (5 bases). CDR3 length: 13 residues. The germline V and J ends were trimmed by 3 bases and 5 bases, with 10 bases remaining between them. Germline CDR1 and CDR2: SGHAT and FQNNGV. CDR3 loop: CASSFGPGETQYF. In nucleotides, the CDR3 is TGTGCCAGCAGCTTCGGACCGGGGGAGACCCAGTACTTC.

This clone was counted once. The genes are TRBV28 and TRBJ1-4, with 7 bases lining up with TRBD1. This CDR3 region has 14 residues. Trimming at V came to 6 bases and at J to 10 bases, leaving 11 bases not matched to a gene. The germline V gene encodes CDR1 MDHEN and CDR2 SYDVKM. The CDR3 sequence is CASSLSGQDGKLFF. The CDR3 nucleotides read TGTGCCAGCAGCCTTTCTGGACAGGATGGAAAACTGTTTTTT.

The chain employs TRBV19 and TRBJ1-5, with 9 nucleotides matching TRBD1. V trimming: 10 bases; J trimming: 7 bases; junction bases outside the gene matches: 14. This CDR3 region has 15 residues. The germline V gene has CDR1 LNHDA and CDR2 SQIVND (reference sequence). The CDR3 bases are TGTGCCACCTACGGGACAGGGTTTAGTTGGCAGCCCCAGCATTTT. Residues: CATYGTGFSWQPQHF.

This rearrangement joins TRBV19 to TRBJ2-7; 7 positions agree with TRBD2. Germline values: CDR1 LNHDA, CDR2 SQIVND (reference sequence). The V and J ends lost 4 bases and 0 bases, in that order; junction bases with no gene match: 3. This CDR3 spans 14 amino acids. The CDR3 region has the DNA TGTGCCAGTAGTACAGCGGGAAACTCCTACGAGCAGTACTTC. This codes for CASSTAGNSYEQYF.

This chain joins TRBV11-2 and TRBJ1-3; D is undetermined. This CDR3 has 14 amino acids. Per germline, CDR1 SGHAT and CDR2 FQNNGV. V was shortened by 2 bases and J by 2 bases, with 7 bases between the two germline ends. The CDR3 bases are TGTGCCAGCAGCTTATCACTGGCTGGAAACACCATATATTTT. Translating it yields CASSLSLAGNTIYF.

This clone was recorded only once. The genes are TRBV5-1 and TRBJ1-1; a possible D gene is TRBD1 (5 bases). The CDR3 loop spans 16 amino acids. CDR1 is SGHRS, CDR2 YFSETQ, per germline. V shed 4 bases and J shed 0 bases, with 16 bases lying between them. The CDR3 sequence is CASSPGRVGMNTEAFF. DNA of the CDR3: TGCGCCAGCAGCCCGGGCAGGGTAGGTATGAACACTGAAGCTTTCTTT.

The CDR3 DNA reads TGTGCCAGCAGCGTAGCGGGGGGGGCGAATGAAAAACTGTTTTTT. Translation gives CASSVAGGANEKLFF. The chain uses TRBV9 and TRBJ1-4; D is possibly TRBD1 (6 bases). Germline CDR1 is SGDLS and CDR2 is YYNGEE. CDR3 length: 15 residues. Trimming removed 0 bases at V and 5 bases at J, with 11 bases between.

The chain uses TRBV19 and TRBJ2-5; D call uncertain. The germline gives CDR1 LNHDA, CDR2 SQIVND (reference sequence). V was pared by 0 bases and J by 0 bases, with 8 bases between. This CDR3 has 15 residues. CDR3 sequence: CASSIDNSYQETQYF. CDR3 sequence (DNA): TGTGCCAGTAGTATAGACAACAGCTACCAAGAGACCCAGTACTTC.

J is TRBJ2-7 and V is TRBV5-1; D unclear. Per germline, CDR1 SGHRS and CDR2 YFSETQ. The CDR3 has 11 residues. Between the trimmed V and J ends, which lost 3 bases and 1 base, there was a span of 2 bases. The CDR3: CASSSSYEQYF. The CDR3 bases are TGCGCCAGCAGCTCTTCCTACGAGCAGTACTTC.